The source of this T cell receptor (beta chain) is a study of preoperative IRX-2 immunotherapy in early breast cancer. Noted treatment: preoperative locoregional IRX-2 cytokine immunotherapy. This phase Ib study tested locoregional IRX-2 cytokine immunotherapy given before surgery. This CDR3 is 15 amino acids long. The germline CDR1 and CDR2 sequences are LGHNT and FRNRAP. Between the trimmed V and J ends, which lost 1 base and 3 bases, there was a span of 13 bases. Generated by immunoSEQ multiplex PCR, the TCRdb table keeps only in-frame clones and is missing some. The sample shows some 99,000 clones, roughly 88% of them seen only once.

The sample consisted of tumor tissue, taken after IRX-2 immunotherapy. The sequence was collected from a human donor with breast cancer. This chain joins TRBV12-5 and TRBJ2-7; TRBD1 or TRBD2 may be the D gene (5 bases each). The CDR3 nucleotides read TGTGCTAGTGGTTTGGGGGCCGGGACCTTCTACGAGCAGTACTTC. Its translation: CASGLGAGTFYEQYF.